The 9 T cell receptor beta chains reported below all come from one sample, sequenced in a study of T cells after yellow fever vaccination. TCRdb independently ran MiXCR on the 5' RACE reads; one entry per CDR3 protein. Of a few hundred thousand distinct CDR3 sequences listed, over 6.5% were seen once; the top ten hold approximately 1%. Source: CD4+ T cells sorted from PBMCs, taken on the day of the yellow fever booster vaccination. These TCRs come from a man younger than 40 who received the YFV17D yellow fever vaccine.

The chain combines TRBV18 with TRBJ2-3; D is perhaps TRBD2 (5 bases). The CDR3 totals 14 residues. Trimming cost V 2 bases and J 2 bases, with 8 bases left between them. Germline assignment: CDR1 KGHSH and CDR2 LQKENI. In DNA form, the CDR3 reads TGTGCCAGCTCACCAAGGACTCACACAGATACGCAGTATTTT. It translates to CASSPRTHTDTQYF.

This clonotype has ten or more counts. The rearrangement uses TRBV20-1 and TRBJ2-3, with no clear D. This CDR3 is built from 16 residues. V lost 1 base, J lost 4 bases, and 18 bases lay in between. Per the germline V gene, CDR1 is DFQATT and CDR2 is SNEGSKA (reference sequence). Here the CDR3 DNA reads TGCAGTGCTAGAGGAAGAATCGGCCAATATGCAGATACGCAGTATTTT. Its protein product is CSARGRIGQYADTQYF.

This rearrangement joins TRBV25-1 to TRBJ2-3, with no clear D. The V gene lost 1 base and the J gene lost 0 bases, with 5 bases spanning the gap. Germline loops: CDR1 MGHDK, CDR2 SYGVNS. The CDR3 sequence is 14 residues long. CDR3 protein: CASSEFISTDTQYF. The CDR3 DNA follows: TGTGCCAGCAGTGAATTTATTAGCACAGATACGCAGTATTTT.

This clonotype was counted ten times or more. V is TRBV7-2 and J is TRBJ2-7; 10 bases align to TRBD2. Looked up from germline, CDR1 is SGHTA and CDR2 is FQGNSA. This CDR3 has 15 residues. V lost 7 bases to trimming and J lost 2 bases; unmatched junction nucleotides: 8. The CDR3 region is CASKYTGTSAYEQYF. CDR3 sequence (DNA): TGTGCCAGCAAGTACACCGGGACTAGCGCCTACGAGCAGTACTTC.

This clonotype has more than one count but fewer than ten. In DNA, the CDR3 is TGTGCCAGCAGTTTAGATTTAATAGGTGGCTACACCTTC. Translating it yields CASSLDLIGGYTF. The gene calls are TRBV12-3 or TRBV12-4 and TRBJ1-2; D uncertain. The ends were cut back, 1 base at V and 7 bases at J, with 10 bases in the middle. The CDR3 extends over 13 amino acids.

The chain joins TRBV29-1 to TRBJ2-1, with 8 bases identical to TRBD2. The CDR3 is 12 residues long. Trimming cost V 7 bases and J 7 bases; bases outside gene matches: 6. CDR1 SQVTM and CDR2 ANQGSEA come from the germline V gene. The CDR3 bases are TGCAGCGGTACTAGCGGAGAAAATGAGCAGTTCTTC. This encodes CSGTSGENEQFF.

This clonotype was observed at least ten times. This rearrangement joins TRBV6-4 to TRBJ2-7; no clear D. Germline CDR1 reads MRHNA; CDR2 reads SNTAGT. The length of the CDR3 is 14 residues. Trimming took off 2 bases at V and 9 bases at J, with 17 bases between the two ends. The CDR3 DNA sequence: TGTGCCAGCAGTGACCCGATGCCCCCCCGCGGGCAGTACTTC. As protein: CASSDPMPPRGQYF.

The chain carries TRBV20-1 and TRBJ2-4; D unclear. In germline, CDR1 is DFQATT, CDR2 SNEGSKA (reference sequence). Trimming pared 5 bases from V and 4 bases from J, leaving 12 bases between. This CDR3 has 13 residues. This CDR3 is CSALLGPKNIQYF. Here the CDR3 DNA reads TGCAGTGCTTTGTTAGGGCCGAAAAACATTCAGTACTTC.

The table lists this clonotype with a few counts. V gene TRBV5-1 combines with J gene TRBJ2-5; unclear D gene. Trimming stripped 1 base from V and 3 bases from J, with 7 bases between. CDR1 is SGHRS, CDR2 YFSETQ, per germline. CDR3 size: 13 residues. Here the CDR3 reads CASSLWLKETQYF. In DNA form, the CDR3 reads TGCGCCAGCAGCTTGTGGCTCAAAGAGACCCAGTACTTC.